The rows below give T cell receptor beta chains drawn from one sample of a study of identical twins. TCRdb ran MiXCR on the 5' RACE reads and lists one entry per CDR3 protein. Here the sample spans roughly 770,000 distinct CDR3 sequences, roughly 18% being singletons. The same data also contributed to another study, on T cells expressing NK-cell markers.

The sequenced material came from PBMCs. The receptors here all came from a woman between 18 and 29 years old in good health. CDR3s leave out the opening cysteine and the closing phenylalanine or tryptophan.

j_call | v_call | cdr3_length | cdr3_aa
TRBJ2-3 | TRBV20-1 | 12 | STNSGAYTDTQY
TRBJ1-1 | TRBV12-3/TRBV12-4 | 13 | ASSRGGVRITEAF
TRBJ1-6 | TRBV12-3/TRBV12-4 | 12 | ASSFSGSGVSLH
TRBJ1-5 | TRBV10-3 | 11 | AITPGGNQPQH
TRBJ2-3 | TRBV7-6 | 13 | ASSSDRGRTDTQY
TRBJ1-1 | TRBV7-9 | 13 | ASSGVGGGSTEAF
TRBJ2-7 | TRBV5-1 | 14 | ASSPKTSGISYEQY
TRBJ2-1 | TRBV11-2 | 16 | ASSNPRVREYPYDEQF
TRBJ2-1 | TRBV4-3 | 13 | ASSQELNSNNEQF
TRBJ1-2 | TRBV12-3/TRBV12-4 | 10 | ASRGRGYGYT
TRBJ1-4 | TRBV6-1 | 11 | ASSPSTNEKLF
TRBJ1-1 | TRBV19 | 10 | ATCTGTSEAF
TRBJ2-7 | TRBV4-1 | 11 | ASSQDSSYEQY
TRBJ2-5 | TRBV7-2 | 14 | ASSLGVWESDETQY
TRBJ1-2 | TRBV6-1 | 10 | ASRFRDHGYT
TRBJ1-5 | TRBV20-1 | 12 | SIPGQGASQPQH
TRBJ1-1 | TRBV7-9 | 13 | ASSPPGRGGTEAF
TRBJ2-1 | TRBV24-1 | 11 | ATSDFRENEQF
TRBJ2-3 | TRBV9 | 10 | ASSVGERVQY
TRBJ2-2 | TRBV20-1 | 12 | SAPDRGKTGELF
TRBJ2-1 | TRBV6-6 | 11 | ASGQYRANEQF
TRBJ2-3 | TRBV3-1 | 13 | ASSPRGASTDTQY
TRBJ2-2 | TRBV7-2 | 13 | ASSRGTSRTGELF
TRBJ2-1 | TRBV10-3 | 12 | AIARSAQDNEQF
TRBJ1-2 | TRBV20-1 | 12 | SAPPLGQDYGYT
TRBJ1-1 | TRBV18 | 11 | ASSSHEQGEAF
TRBJ1-2 | TRBV4-1 | 12 | ASSQDNRDYGYT
TRBJ2-7 | TRBV5-1 | 12 | ASSLQGATDEQY
TRBJ2-5 | TRBV29-1 | 8 | SVDQETQY
TRBJ2-3 | TRBV7-9 | 11 | ASSPRDSAVPY
TRBJ2-1 | TRBV4-2 | 15 | ASSRLTPGQGNDEQF
TRBJ2-5 | TRBV20-1 | 13 | SAESRDRGWGTQY
TRBJ2-3 | TRBV20-1 | 11 | SARTRGEGTQY
TRBJ2-7 | TRBV7-9 | 15 | ASSSPRGSGGTYEQY
TRBJ2-4 | TRBV5-1 | 10 | ASSLDRDIQY
TRBJ1-2 | TRBV11-2 | 13 | ASRQLNPSDPGYT
TRBJ2-1 | TRBV24-1 | 11 | ATSDPLGDEQF
TRBJ2-7 | TRBV7-9 | 11 | ASSPGTAGEQY
TRBJ1-2 | TRBV5-5 | 11 | ASSLTPNYGYT
TRBJ2-1 | TRBV18 | 10 | ASSPRVDEQF
TRBJ2-1 | TRBV9 | 14 | ASSVALGVLRDEQF
TRBJ2-2 | TRBV12-3/TRBV12-4 | 12 | ASKTGANTGELF
TRBJ2-7 | TRBV10-3 | 12 | ATNDPGQSYEQY
TRBJ2-1 | TRBV19 | 15 | ASSMAAGGPRYNEQF
TRBJ2-1 | TRBV7-2 | 14 | ASSSSGGASYNEQF
TRBJ2-5 | TRBV20-1 | 13 | SATNPRVAEETQY
TRBJ2-3 | TRBV27 | 14 | ASSLLVSGDTDTQY
TRBJ2-7 | TRBV5-1 | 10 | ASSSEKYEQY
TRBJ2-1 | TRBV7-6 | 12 | ASSLRGTSREQF
TRBJ2-1 | TRBV12-3/TRBV12-4 | 13 | ASRAHDRSYNEQF
TRBJ2-3 | TRBV5-1 | 17 | ASSLAGTSGSGGTDTQY
TRBJ2-1 | TRBV20-1 | 13 | SANTGQSSYNEQF
TRBJ2-7 | TRBV20-1 | 14 | SASRASGTTSGEQY